This is a list of T cell receptor beta chains from one sample in a study of OX40 agonist ivuxolimab in advanced cancers. Produced via immunoSEQ multiplex PCR; TCRdb's table is partial and in-frame only. The data show approximately 72,000 clones, around 88% seen once. The material sequenced was CD4+ or CD8+ T cells sorted from blood, taken in a trial of the OX40 agonist ivuxolimab. Receptors were obtained from an adult with an advanced solid tumor such as melanoma, head and neck, liver or kidney cancer. The CDR3 runs from the conserved cysteine through the conserved F or W. A D gene is named only where the DNA matches it firmly. Clone size is not always given. Where it is, it says once, few, many or a class for expanded clones.

V,J,D,size,DNA,CDR3
TRBV28,TRBJ2-7,-,-,TGTGCCAGCAGTTTAAAGGGATTAGTCCCCTACGAGCAGTACTTC,CASSLKGLVPYEQYF
TRBV9,TRBJ2-2,TRBD2,-,TGTGCCAGCAGCGTAGGCCTAGCGGGAGGGCCGGGTGGTCCCGGGGAGCTGTTTTTT,CASSVGLAGGPGGPGELFF
TRBV7-3,TRBJ2-1,TRBD1,-,TGTGCCAGCAGCTCGACAGGGTACAATGAGCAGTTCTTC,CASSSTGYNEQFF
TRBV7-2,TRBJ1-1,TRBD1,-,TGTGCCAGCAGCTCAAAGACAGACAGGGCTATCACTGAAGCTTTCTTT,CASSSKTDRAITEAFF
TRBV9,TRBJ1-1,-,-,TGTGCCAGCAGCGTAGCGGCGAACACTGAAGCTTTCTTT,CASSVAANTEAFF
TRBV28,TRBJ2-7,-,-,TGTGCCAGCAGTCCCCCGGACAGAGCGAGCTCCTACGAGCAGTACTTC,CASSPPDRASSYEQYF
TRBV6-1,TRBJ1-4,-,-,TGTGCCAGCAGCGAACAGGGAGGCAAACTGTTTTTT,CASSEQGGKLFF
TRBV6-1,TRBJ1-2,-,-,TGTGCCAGCAGCGGGACCTGGTATGGCTACACCTTC,CASSGTWYGYTF
TRBV11-1,TRBJ2-7,TRBD2,-,TGTGCCAGCAGCTTAGAATCCAGCGGGAGCAACGAGCAGTACTTC,CASSLESSGSNEQYF
TRBV5-6,TRBJ2-5,TRBD1,once,TGTGCCAGCAGCCTAGGTCCATCGGACAGGGAGACCCAGTACTTC,CASSLGPSDRETQYF